This passage covers 18 T cell receptor beta chains from one sample sequenced in a study of graft-versus-host responses after intestinal transplantation (dated by TCRdb to about 2021). Libraries were constructed by the immunoSEQ multiplex PCR assay. TCRdb re-hosts the immuneACCESS table, in-frame sequences only. Its copies lack some clones; in the studies checked, an unresolved V gene accounts for under half of them, and the cause for the rest is not known. In this sample the table shows roughly 9,700 clones, around 29% of which occur a single time. The ten largest clones capture approximately 5% of the sample. The sample's time point label, in plain terms: cells obtained before transplantation from donor or recipient. The source was alloreactive CD4+ T cells from a mixed lymphocyte reaction culture, collected before transplantation. In light of the paper, this sample's cell subset or site label describes: CFSE-low proliferating T cells sorted from approximately 6-day pre-transplant mixed lymphocyte reaction (GvH or HvG direction). These receptors were collected from a human patient who was an organ donor for intestinal transplantation.

This clone was seen just once. The V call is TRBV11-2, the J call TRBJ1-2; D gene ambiguous. CDR3 size: 13 residues. V was trimmed by 5 bases and J by 4 bases, leaving 11 bases between them. Germline V lookup: CDR1 SGHAT, CDR2 FQNNGV. The CDR3 DNA reads TGTGCCAGCAGCCCACATTTTGGCTATGGCTACACCTTC. Residues: CASSPHFGYGYTF.

This clone is labeled medium-sized. The rearrangement links TRBV7-3 to TRBJ2-3, with a possible D match to TRBD1 (5 bases). Germline V gene data show CDR1 as SGHTA and CDR2 as FQGTGA. The CDR3 is 15 amino acids. The V end was cut by 2 bases, the J end by 4 bases, with 13 bases between. As DNA, the CDR3 is TGTGCCAGCAGCTTACAGGGCACCCGGCCAGATACGCAGTATTTT. Translated, it gives CASSLQGTRPDTQYF.

In its sample, this clone was seen a few times. The V and J genes are TRBV2 and TRBJ2-2; D unclear. CDR1 SNHLY and CDR2 FYNNEI come from the germline V gene. Trimming took off 4 bases at V and 2 bases at J, with 5 bases between the two ends. This CDR3 spans 13 amino acids. The DNA of the CDR3 is TGTGCCAGCAGTGGTTACAACACCGGGGAGCTGTTTTTT. Translating gives CASSGYNTGELFF.

This clone was detected only a few times. This sequence joins TRBV12-2 and TRBJ1-1; the table's D call of TRBD1 was not tested on the DNA. TRBV12-2 is assigned pseudogene status. CDR3 size: 12 residues. The CDR3 region has the DNA TGTGCCAGCAGCTTAGATGGGACAGAAGCTTTCTTT. Residues: CASSLDGTEAFF.

This clone was recorded a few times. The chain carries TRBV7-2 and TRBJ1-4; D is unclear. Germline V lookup: CDR1 SGHTA, CDR2 FQGNSA. The CDR3 runs 14 residues. Deletions cut 2 bases from V and 1 base from J, with 5 bases between. The CDR3 region has the DNA TGTGCCAGCAGCTTAAAGGGAACTAATGAAAAACTGTTTTTT. Protein: CASSLKGTNEKLFF.

The rearrangement joins TRBV7-2 to TRBJ1-5; D uncertain. The germline CDR1 and CDR2 sequences are SGHTA and FQGNSA. CDR3 size: 13 residues. Trimming took 2 bases from V and 6 from J, leaving 8 bases between them. CDR3 DNA: TGTGCCAGCAGCTTAATGGATCGTCAGCCCCAGCATTTT. This codes for CASSLMDRQPQHF.

By share, this clone ranks as medium-sized. This sequence joins TRBV6-1 and TRBJ2-6; no reliable D call. Trimming stripped 2 bases from V and 4 bases from J, with 6 bases between. Germline V CDR1 and CDR2: MNHNS, SASEGT. The CDR3 spans 14 residues. This chain's CDR3 is CASSESWGANVLTF. CDR3 bases: TGTGCCAGCAGTGAATCGTGGGGGGCCAACGTCCTGACTTTC.

This sequence joins TRBV30 and TRBJ1-3; no reliable D call. CDR3 size: 16 residues. V was clipped by 1 base and J by 0 bases, with 13 bases between them. From germline, CDR1 is GTSNPN and CDR2 SVGIG (reference sequence). CDR3 bases: TGTGCCTGGAGTGGGGTGACGGGGTTCTCTGGAAACACCATATATTTT. Amino acids: CAWSGVTGFSGNTIYF.

In this sample, this clone turned up a few times. The chain employs TRBV7-9 and TRBJ2-1, with a possible D match to TRBD1 (5 bases). Trimming removed 3 bases from V and 0 bases from J, with 21 bases in between. Looked up from germline, CDR1 is SEHNR and CDR2 is FQNEAQ (reference sequence). The CDR3 consists of 19 residues. DNA for the CDR3: TGTGCCAGCAGCTTCAGAGTCAGGGTCGTAGGGCGCTCCTACAATGAGCAGTTCTTC. This codes for CASSFRVRVVGRSYNEQFF.

This clone was counted only a few times. The chain employs TRBV20-1 and TRBJ2-7; a weak D match, TRBD2 (6 bases). The CDR3 extends over 10 amino acids. The germline V and J ends were trimmed by 5 bases and 9 bases, with 11 bases remaining between them. Germline lookup yields CDR1 DFQATT and CDR2 SNEGSKA (reference sequence). The CDR3 sequence: CSAWDGGQYF. The CDR3 DNA reads as TGCAGTGCTTGGGACGGGGGGCAGTACTTC.

The gene calls are TRBV5-4 and TRBJ2-5; 10 positions agree with TRBD1. Germline CDR1 and CDR2: SGHNT and YYREEE (reference sequence). The V segment lost 3 bases and the J segment 2 bases; nucleotides outside the gene matches: 4. The length of the CDR3 is 15 residues. CDR3 bases: TGTGCCAGCAGCTCCGACAGGGGGCGTCAAGAGACCCAGTACTTC. This gives the protein CASSSDRGRQETQYF.

By share, this clone ranks as medium-sized (0.01 to 0.1%). The V and J genes are TRBV27 and TRBJ2-1; 12 bases fit TRBD2. Germline lookup yields CDR1 MNHEY and CDR2 SMNVEV (reference sequence). The J segment lost 5 bases and the V segment lost 6 bases, leaving 14 bases of the junction unmatched. This CDR3 region has 18 residues. The CDR3 region is CASRSDPYRLAGDNEQFF. As DNA, the CDR3 is TGTGCCAGCAGATCCGACCCCTACCGACTAGCGGGGGACAATGAGCAGTTCTTC.

The V gene is TRBV27, the J gene TRBJ2-7, with D possibly called TRBD1 or TRBD2 (6 bases each). This CDR3 has 14 amino acids. The V and J ends lost 2 bases and 3 bases respectively, with 11 bases between them. Germline V CDR1 and CDR2: MNHEY, SMNVEV (reference sequence). CDR3 sequence reads: CASSLDGGFYEQYF. The CDR3 nucleotides are TGTGCCAGCAGTTTAGACGGGGGCTTCTACGAGCAGTACTTC.

This clone turned up a few times. The genes are TRBV10-3 and TRBJ1-4, with unresolved D. This CDR3 comprises 14 residues. With 2 bases removed from V and 4 bases from J, the gap between germline ends came to 8 bases. The germline V gene has CDR1 ENHRY and CDR2 SYGVKD. CDR3 protein: CAISEGLYNEKLFF. The CDR3 nucleotides read TGTGCCATCAGTGAGGGACTGTATAATGAAAAACTGTTTTTT.

The chain recombines TRBV19 with TRBJ1-5; a weak D match, TRBD1 (5 bases). CDR1 is LNHDA, CDR2 SQIVND, per germline (reference sequence). The CDR3 is made up of 17 amino acids. V was cut by 8 bases and J by 1 base, with 21 bases left in between. The CDR3 protein is CASRSGPPSWSNQPQHF. DNA of the CDR3: TGTGCCAGTCGTTCGGGACCCCCGAGTTGGAGCAATCAGCCCCAGCATTTT.

This clone occurred a few times. The rearrangement joins TRBV5-1 to TRBJ1-1, with D possibly TRBD1 on 5 matching bases. Trimming removed 0 bases from V and 1 base from J, with 7 bases in between. The CDR3 sequence is 14 residues long. Germline V gene sequence: CDR1 SGHRS, CDR2 YFSETQ. The CDR3, as DNA: TGCGCCAGCAGCTTGGCCGGGACGAACACTGAAGCTTTCTTT. It is translated as CASSLAGTNTEAFF.

CDR3 protein: CASSPTGTYEQYF. In nucleotides, the CDR3 is TGTGCCAGCAGCCCGACAGGGACCTACGAGCAGTACTTC. The chain combines TRBV6-6 with TRBJ2-7; TRBD1 matches 7 bases. Losses at the gene ends were 6 bases for V and 2 bases for J; bases not matched to a gene: 4. CDR1 is MNHNY, CDR2 SVGAGI, per germline (reference sequence). The CDR3 is made up of 13 amino acids.

The chain links TRBV6-6 to TRBJ2-3, with 9 bases lining up with TRBD2. The V segment lost 2 bases and the J segment 4 bases; nucleotides outside the gene matches: 7. The CDR3 is made up of 16 amino acids. Germline lookup yields CDR1 MNHNY and CDR2 SVGAGI (reference sequence). This CDR3 is CASSYGRGGHPDTQYF. DNA of the CDR3: TGTGCCAGCAGTTACGGGCGGGGGGGCCACCCAGATACGCAGTATTTT.